These T cell receptor beta chains were read from a single sample in a study of radiotherapy plus CTLA-4 blockade in lung cancer. Data came from immunoSEQ multiplex PCR; TCRdb stores just in-frame clones and leaves some out. The sample carries around 49,000 clones, approximately 85% recorded once. Sequencing was performed on peripheral blood, taken from a patient treated with radiotherapy plus ipilimumab. Every receptor here comes from a human donor with non-small cell lung cancer whose response to radiotherapy plus ipilimumab could not be evaluated. CDR3s include the opening cysteine and the closing phenylalanine or tryptophan. The D gene is left open where the match is weak. Clone size appears in some rows only: once, few, many, or a class for an expanded clone.

d_call	clone_size	j_call	v_call	cdr3_aa	cdr3_nt
NA	NA	TRBJ2-7	TRBV7-2	CASSLAGRGYEQYF	TGTGCCAGCAGCTTAGCTGGCAGGGGATACGAGCAGTACTTC
TRBD1	once	TRBJ1-4	TRBV7-9	CASSFPGTANEKLFF	TGTGCCAGCAGCTTTCCCGGGACAGCAAATGAAAAACTGTTTTTT
NA	NA	TRBJ2-7	TRBV5-1	CASSPDWRKTSYEQYF	TGCGCCAGCAGCCCGGATTGGCGTAAGACATCCTACGAGCAGTACTTC
TRBD2	NA	TRBJ2-3	TRBV4-1	CASSPGTSGSRNTQYF	TGCGCCAGCAGCCCCGGGACTAGCGGGAGTAGGAATACGCAGTATTTT
TRBD1	NA	TRBJ2-2	TRBV5-5	CASSWNPGQYTGELFF	TGTGCCAGCAGCTGGAACCCGGGACAGTACACCGGGGAGCTGTTTTTT
NA	NA	TRBJ1-5	TRBV5-1	CASRVSAVGNQPQHF	TGCGCCAGCAGAGTGAGCGCGGTGGGCAATCAGCCCCAGCATTTT
NA	NA	TRBJ1-2	TRBV6-5	CASSNTGLTNYGYTF	TGTGCCAGCAGTAACACAGGGCTTACTAACTATGGCTACACCTTC
NA	NA	TRBJ1-1	TRBV18	CASSPGRYTEAFF	TGTGCCAGCTCACCAGGCAGGTACACTGAAGCTTTCTTT
NA	NA	TRBJ2-1	TRBV7-2	CASAGTSYNEQFF	TGTGCCAGTGCCGGGACAAGTTACAATGAGCAGTTCTTC
NA	NA	TRBJ2-7	TRBV28	CASSRADMSYEQYF	TGTGCCAGCAGTAGAGCTGACATGTCCTACGAGCAGTACTTC
NA	NA	TRBJ1-1	TRBV7-2	CASSSQGDITEAFF	TGTGCCAGCAGCTCTCAGGGTGATATCACTGAAGCTTTCTTT